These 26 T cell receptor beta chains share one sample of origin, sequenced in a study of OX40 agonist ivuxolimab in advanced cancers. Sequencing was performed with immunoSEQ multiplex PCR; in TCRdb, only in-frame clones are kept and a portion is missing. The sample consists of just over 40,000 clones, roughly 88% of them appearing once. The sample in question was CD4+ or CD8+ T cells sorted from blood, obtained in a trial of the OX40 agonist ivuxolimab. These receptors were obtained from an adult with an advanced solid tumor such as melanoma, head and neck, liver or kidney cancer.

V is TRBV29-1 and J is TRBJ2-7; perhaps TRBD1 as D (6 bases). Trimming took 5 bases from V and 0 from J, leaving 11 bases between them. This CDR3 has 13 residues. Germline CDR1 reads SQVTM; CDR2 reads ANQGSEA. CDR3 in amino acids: CSVQGPISYEQYF. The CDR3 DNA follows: TGCAGCGTTCAGGGGCCAATCTCCTACGAGCAGTACTTC.

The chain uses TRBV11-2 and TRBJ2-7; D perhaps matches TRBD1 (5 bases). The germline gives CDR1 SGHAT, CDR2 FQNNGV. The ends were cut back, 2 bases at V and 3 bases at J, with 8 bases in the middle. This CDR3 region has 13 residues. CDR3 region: CASSLTGYYEQYF. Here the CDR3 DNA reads TGTGCCAGCAGCTTAACAGGTTACTACGAGCAGTACTTC.

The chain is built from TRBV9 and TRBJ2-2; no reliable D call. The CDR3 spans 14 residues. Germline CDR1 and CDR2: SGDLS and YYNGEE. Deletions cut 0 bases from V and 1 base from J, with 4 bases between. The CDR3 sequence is CASSVALNTGELFF. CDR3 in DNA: TGTGCCAGCAGCGTAGCCTTGAACACCGGGGAGCTGTTTTTT.

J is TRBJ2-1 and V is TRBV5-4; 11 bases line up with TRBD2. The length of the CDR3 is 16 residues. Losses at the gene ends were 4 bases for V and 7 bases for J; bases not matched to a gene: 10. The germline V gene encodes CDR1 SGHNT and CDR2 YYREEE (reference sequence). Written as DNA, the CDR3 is TGTGCCAGCAGCCCTCCGACTAGCGGGACCCCTAATGAGCAGTTCTTC. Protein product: CASSPPTSGTPNEQFF.

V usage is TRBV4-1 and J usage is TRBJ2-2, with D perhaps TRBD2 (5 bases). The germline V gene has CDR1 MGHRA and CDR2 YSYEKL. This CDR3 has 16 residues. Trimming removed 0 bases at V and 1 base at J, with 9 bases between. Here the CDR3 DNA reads TGCGCCAGCAGCCAAGATCCAGGACTGAACACCGGGGAGCTGTTTTTT. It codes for CASSQDPGLNTGELFF.

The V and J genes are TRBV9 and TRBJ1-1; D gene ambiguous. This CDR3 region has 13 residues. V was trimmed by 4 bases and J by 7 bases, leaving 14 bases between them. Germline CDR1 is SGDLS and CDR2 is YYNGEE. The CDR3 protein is CASSRGEGYEAFF. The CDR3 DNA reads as TGTGCCAGCAGCCGAGGAGAGGGATATGAAGCTTTCTTT.

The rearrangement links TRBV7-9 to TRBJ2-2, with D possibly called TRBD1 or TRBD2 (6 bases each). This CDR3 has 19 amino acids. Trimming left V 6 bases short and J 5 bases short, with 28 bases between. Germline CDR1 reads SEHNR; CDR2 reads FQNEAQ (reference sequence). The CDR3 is CASSTTDGGRNYATGELFF. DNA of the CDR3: TGTGCCAGCAGTACCACGGACGGGGGCAGGAACTATGCTACCGGGGAGCTGTTTTTT.

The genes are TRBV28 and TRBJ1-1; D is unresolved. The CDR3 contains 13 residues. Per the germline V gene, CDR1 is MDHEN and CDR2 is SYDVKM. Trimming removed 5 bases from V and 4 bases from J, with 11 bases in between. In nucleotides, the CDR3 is TGTGCCAGCAGTCCGTCCGGGAGCACTGAAGCTTTCTTT. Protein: CASSPSGSTEAFF.

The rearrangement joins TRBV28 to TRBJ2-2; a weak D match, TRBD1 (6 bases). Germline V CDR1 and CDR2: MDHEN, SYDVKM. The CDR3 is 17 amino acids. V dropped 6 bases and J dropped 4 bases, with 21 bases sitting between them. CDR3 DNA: TGTGCCAGCAGCTCCCAAAGGACAGAATTAGTCACCGGGGAGCTGTTTTTT. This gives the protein CASSSQRTELVTGELFF.

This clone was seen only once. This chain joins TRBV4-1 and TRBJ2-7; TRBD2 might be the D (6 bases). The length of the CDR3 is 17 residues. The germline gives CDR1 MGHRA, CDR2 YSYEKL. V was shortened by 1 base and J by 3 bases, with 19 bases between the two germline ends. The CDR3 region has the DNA TGCGCCAGCAGCCAAGTCCCGTATGGAGGGCCTATCTACGAGCAGTACTTC. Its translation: CASSQVPYGGPIYEQYF.

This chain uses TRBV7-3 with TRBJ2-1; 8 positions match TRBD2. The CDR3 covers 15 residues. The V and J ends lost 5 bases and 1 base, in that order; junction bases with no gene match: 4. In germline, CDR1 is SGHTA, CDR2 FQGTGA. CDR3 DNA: TGTGCCAGCAGCCTAAGCGGGGGTTCCTACAATGAGCAGTTCTTC. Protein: CASSLSGGSYNEQFF.

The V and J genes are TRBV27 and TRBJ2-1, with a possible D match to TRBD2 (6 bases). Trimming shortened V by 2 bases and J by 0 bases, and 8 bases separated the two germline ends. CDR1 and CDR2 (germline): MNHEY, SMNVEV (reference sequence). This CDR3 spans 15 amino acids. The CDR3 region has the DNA TGTGCCAGCAGTTTAATAGCGGACTCCTACAATGAGCAGTTCTTC. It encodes CASSLIADSYNEQFF.

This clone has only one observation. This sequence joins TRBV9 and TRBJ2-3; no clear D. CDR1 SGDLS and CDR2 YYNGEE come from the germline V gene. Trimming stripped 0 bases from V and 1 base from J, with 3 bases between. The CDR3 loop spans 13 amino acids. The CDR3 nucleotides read TGTGCCAGCAGCGTAGACGGCACAGATACGCAGTATTTT. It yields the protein CASSVDGTDTQYF.

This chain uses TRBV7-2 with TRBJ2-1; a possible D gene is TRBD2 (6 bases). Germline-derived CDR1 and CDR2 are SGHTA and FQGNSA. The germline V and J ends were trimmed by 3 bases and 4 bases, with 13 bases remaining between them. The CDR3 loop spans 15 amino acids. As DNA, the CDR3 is TGTGCCAGCAGCTTTTTGGCTAGCGAGTACAATGAGCAGTTCTTC. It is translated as CASSFLASEYNEQFF.

CDR3 in amino acids: CASSIPVGNNEQFF. In DNA form, the CDR3 reads TGTGCCAGTAGTATCCCGGTGGGAAACAATGAGCAGTTCTTC. V is TRBV19 and J is TRBJ2-1, with D unresolved. V dropped 3 bases and J dropped 5 bases, with 11 bases sitting between them. The CDR3 is 14 residues long. CDR1 is LNHDA, CDR2 SQIVND, per germline (reference sequence).

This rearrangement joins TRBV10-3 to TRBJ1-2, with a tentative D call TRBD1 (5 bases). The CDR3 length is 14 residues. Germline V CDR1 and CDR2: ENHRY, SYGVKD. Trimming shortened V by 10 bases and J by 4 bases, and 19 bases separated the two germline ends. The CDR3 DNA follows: TGTGCCACCACGGGGGGGGAAAACATCTATGGCTACACCTTC. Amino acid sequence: CATTGGENIYGYTF.

The CDR3 loop reads CASRKGGASYAEAFF. The DNA of the CDR3 is TGTGCCAGCAGAAAGGGGGGGGCCTCTTACGCTGAAGCTTTCTTT. The V and J genes are TRBV6-6 and TRBJ1-1; TRBD1 might be the D (6 bases). Trimming shortened V by 6 bases and J by 6 bases, and 20 bases separated the two germline ends. Germline assignment: CDR1 MNHNY and CDR2 SVGAGI (reference sequence). This CDR3 is 15 amino acids long.

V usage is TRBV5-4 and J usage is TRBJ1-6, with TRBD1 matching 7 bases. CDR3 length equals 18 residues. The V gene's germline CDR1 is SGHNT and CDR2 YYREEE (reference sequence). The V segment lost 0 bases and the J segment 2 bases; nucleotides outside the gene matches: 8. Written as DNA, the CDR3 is TGTGCCAGCAGCTTGGCCGCGGACAGGAGGGCCTATAATTCACCCCTCCACTTT. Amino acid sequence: CASSLAADRRAYNSPLHF. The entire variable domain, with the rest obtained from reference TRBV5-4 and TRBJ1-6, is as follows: ETGVTQSPTHLIKTRGQQVTLRCSSQSGHNTVSWYQQALGQGPQFIFQYYREEENGRGNFPPRFSGLQFPNYSSELNVNALELDDSALYLCASSLAADRRAYNSPLHFGNGTRLTVT.

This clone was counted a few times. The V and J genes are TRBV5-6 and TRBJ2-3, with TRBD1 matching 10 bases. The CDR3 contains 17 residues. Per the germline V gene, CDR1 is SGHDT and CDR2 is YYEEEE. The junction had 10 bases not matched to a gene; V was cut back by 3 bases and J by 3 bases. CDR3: CASSSLGQGDVTDTQYF. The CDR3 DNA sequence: TGTGCCAGCAGCTCTCTCGGACAGGGGGACGTGACAGATACGCAGTATTTT.

This CDR3 reads CAWSGGQSYEQYF. The CDR3 DNA sequence: TGTGCCTGGAGTGGCGGACAGAGCTACGAGCAGTACTTC. The chain uses TRBV30 and TRBJ2-7; tentative D call: TRBD1 (6 bases). The V end was cut by 1 base, the J end by 3 bases, with 10 bases between. The CDR3 covers 13 residues. CDR1 GTSNPN and CDR2 SVGIG come from the germline V gene (reference sequence).

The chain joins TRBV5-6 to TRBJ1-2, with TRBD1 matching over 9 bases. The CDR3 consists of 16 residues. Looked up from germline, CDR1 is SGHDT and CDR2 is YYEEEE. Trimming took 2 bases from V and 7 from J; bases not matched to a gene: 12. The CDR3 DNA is TGTGCCAGCAGCTTTGGGACAGGGATGTATGGTGGTGGCTACACCTTC. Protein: CASSFGTGMYGGGYTF.

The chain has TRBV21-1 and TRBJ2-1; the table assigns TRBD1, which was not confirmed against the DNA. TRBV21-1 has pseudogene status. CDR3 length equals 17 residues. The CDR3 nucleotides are TGTGCCAGCAGCAAGGGCTCGGGACAGGGAAGAACGAATGAGCAGTTCTTC. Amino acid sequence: CASSKGSGQGRTNEQFF.

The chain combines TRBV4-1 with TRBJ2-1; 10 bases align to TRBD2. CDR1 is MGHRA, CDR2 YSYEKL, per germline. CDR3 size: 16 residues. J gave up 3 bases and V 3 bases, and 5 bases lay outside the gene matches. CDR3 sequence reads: CASSHTSGTDYNEQFF. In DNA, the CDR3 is TGCGCCAGCAGCCACACTAGCGGGACGGACTACAATGAGCAGTTCTTC.

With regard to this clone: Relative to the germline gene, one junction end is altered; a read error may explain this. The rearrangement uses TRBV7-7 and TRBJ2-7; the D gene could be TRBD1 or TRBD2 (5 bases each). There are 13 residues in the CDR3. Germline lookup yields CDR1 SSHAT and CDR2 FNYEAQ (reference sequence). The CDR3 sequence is CASSQGVIYEQYF. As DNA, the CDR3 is TGTGCTAGCAGCCAGGGAGTAATCTACGAGCAGTACTTC.

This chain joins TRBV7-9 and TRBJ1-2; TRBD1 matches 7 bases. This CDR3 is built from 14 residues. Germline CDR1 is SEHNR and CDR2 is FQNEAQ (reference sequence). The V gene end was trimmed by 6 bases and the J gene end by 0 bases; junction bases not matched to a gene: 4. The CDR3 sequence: CASRRTGANYGYTF. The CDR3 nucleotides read TGTGCCAGCAGACGGACAGGAGCTAACTATGGCTACACCTTC.

CDR3 sequence reads: CASSPWTDNQAYEQYF. DNA for the CDR3: TGTGCCAGCAGCCCCTGGACAGACAACCAGGCCTACGAGCAGTACTTC. V and J are TRBV5-6 and TRBJ2-7, with D possibly matching TRBD1 (6 bases). Trimming left V 4 bases short and J 2 bases short, with 19 bases between. Germline CDR1 and CDR2: SGHDT and YYEEEE. The CDR3 spans 16 residues.